This T cell receptor beta chain was captured by sequencing in a study of CXCR3-negative and CXCR3-positive naive CD8 T cells. Comments on this clonotype: The antigen is unknown.

CD45RO-CCR7+CD27+CD95- defined naive CD8+ T cells. Findings and limits, study-wide: Relative to CXCR3-negative naive cells, CXCR3-positive naive cells had more hydrophobic TRB CDR3s.

Preparation of TRB cDNA libraries relied on 5' RACE carrying UMI labels. TCRdb reworked the 5' RACE reads into one entry per CDR3 protein, no DNA. This listing includes 130,000 to 150,000 distinct CDR3 sequences. The source is a human donor in good health. Some clones in this sample may be carry-over from other donors' samples. The sample consisted of naive CXCR3+ CD8+ T cells from blood. Specified subset: CD45RO-CCR7+CD27+CD95- naive CD8+ T cells expressing CXCR3 (TNR3+).

The CDR3 is CAWSVAGISTDTQYF. The rearrangement uses TRBV30 and TRBJ2-3. CDR3 length equals 15 residues. Germline lookup yields CDR1 GTSNPN and CDR2 SVGIG (reference sequence).